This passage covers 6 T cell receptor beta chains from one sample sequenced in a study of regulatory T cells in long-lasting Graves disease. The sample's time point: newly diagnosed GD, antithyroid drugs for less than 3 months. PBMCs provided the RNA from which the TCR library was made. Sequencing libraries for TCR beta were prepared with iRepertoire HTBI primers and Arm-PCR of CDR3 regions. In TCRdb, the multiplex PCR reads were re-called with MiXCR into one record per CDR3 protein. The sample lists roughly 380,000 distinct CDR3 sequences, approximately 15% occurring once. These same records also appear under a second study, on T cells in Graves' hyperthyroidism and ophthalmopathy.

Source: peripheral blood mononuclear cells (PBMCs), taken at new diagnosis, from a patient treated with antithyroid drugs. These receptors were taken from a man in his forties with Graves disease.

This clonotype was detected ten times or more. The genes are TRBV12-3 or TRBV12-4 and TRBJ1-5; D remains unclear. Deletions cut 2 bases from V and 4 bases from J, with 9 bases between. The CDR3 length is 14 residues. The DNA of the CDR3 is TGTGCCAGCAGTTTACGCCCATTAAATCAGCCCCAGCATTTT. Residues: CASSLRPLNQPQHF.

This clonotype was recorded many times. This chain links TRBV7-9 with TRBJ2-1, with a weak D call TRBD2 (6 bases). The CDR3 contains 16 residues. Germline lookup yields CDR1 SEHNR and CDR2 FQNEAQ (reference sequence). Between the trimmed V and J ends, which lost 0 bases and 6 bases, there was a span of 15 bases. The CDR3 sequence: CASSLANGGPRNEQFF. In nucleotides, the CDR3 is TGTGCCAGCAGCTTAGCGAATGGAGGGCCTCGCAATGAGCAGTTCTTC.

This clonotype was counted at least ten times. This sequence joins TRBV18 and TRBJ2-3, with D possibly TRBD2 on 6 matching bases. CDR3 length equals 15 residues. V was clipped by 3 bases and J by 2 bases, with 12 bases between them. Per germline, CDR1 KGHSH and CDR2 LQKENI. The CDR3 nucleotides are TGTGCCAGCTCACCGACTAGTTCTAACACAGATACGCAGTATTTT. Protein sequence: CASSPTSSNTDTQYF.

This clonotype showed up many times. The DNA of the CDR3 is TGTGCCAGCAGCTCCCCCCGGGGAACGAACACCGGGGAGCTGTTTTTT. This translates into CASSSPRGTNTGELFF. This sequence joins TRBV12-3 or TRBV12-4 and TRBJ2-2, with D perhaps matching TRBD2 (5 bases). V was trimmed by 6 bases and J by 0 bases, leaving 14 bases between them. The CDR3 is 16 amino acids.

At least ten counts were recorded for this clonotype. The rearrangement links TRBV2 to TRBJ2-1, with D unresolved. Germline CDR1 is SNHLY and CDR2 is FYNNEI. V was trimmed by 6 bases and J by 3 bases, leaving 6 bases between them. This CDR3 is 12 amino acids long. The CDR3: CASRPFYNEQFF. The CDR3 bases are TGTGCCAGCAGACCGTTCTACAATGAGCAGTTCTTC.

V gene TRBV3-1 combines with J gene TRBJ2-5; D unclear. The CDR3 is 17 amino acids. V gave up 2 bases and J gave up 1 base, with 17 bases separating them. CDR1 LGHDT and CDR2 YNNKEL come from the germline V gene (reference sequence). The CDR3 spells CASSQSLVQKLQETQYF. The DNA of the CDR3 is TGTGCCAGCAGCCAATCATTAGTACAGAAACTCCAAGAGACCCAGTACTTC.